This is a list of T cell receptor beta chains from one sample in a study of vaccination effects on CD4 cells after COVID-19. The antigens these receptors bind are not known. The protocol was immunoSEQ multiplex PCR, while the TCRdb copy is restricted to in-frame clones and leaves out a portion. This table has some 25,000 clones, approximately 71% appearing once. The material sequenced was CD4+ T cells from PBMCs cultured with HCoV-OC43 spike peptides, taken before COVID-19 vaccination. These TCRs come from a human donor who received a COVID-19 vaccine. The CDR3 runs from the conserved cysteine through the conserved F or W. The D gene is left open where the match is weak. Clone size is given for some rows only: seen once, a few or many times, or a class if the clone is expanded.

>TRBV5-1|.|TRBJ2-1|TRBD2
TGCGCCAGCAGCTTGGGGGGTGCTAGCGGGGGGTCATCCGAGCAGTTCTTC
CASSLGGASGGSSEQFF
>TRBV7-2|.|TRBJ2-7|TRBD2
TGTGCCAGCAGCTTAGTTGCAGCGGGGCCCTCCTACGAGCAGTACTTC
CASSLVAAGPSYEQYF
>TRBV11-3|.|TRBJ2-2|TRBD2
TGTGCCAGCAGCTTAGTGGCGGGAGCGGGAGACGCGAACACCGGGGAGCTGTTTTTT
CASSLVAGAGDANTGELFF
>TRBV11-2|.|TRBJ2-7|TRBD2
TGTGCCAGCAGATACGGGACTAGCGGGAGGAACTACGAGCAGTACTTC
CASRYGTSGRNYEQYF
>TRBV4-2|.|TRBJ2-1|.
TGTGCCAGCAGCCTAAGTGGGGGTTGGAATGAGCAGTTCTTC
CASSLSGGWNEQFF
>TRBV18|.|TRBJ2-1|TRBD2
TGTGCCAGCTCACCCGGGACTAGCAACAATGAGCAGTTCTTC
CASSPGTSNNEQFF
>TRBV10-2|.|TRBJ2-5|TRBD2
TGCGCCAGCAGTGGACTAGCGGGGGGGCCGGGAAAAGAGACCCAGTACTTC
CASSGLAGGPGKETQYF
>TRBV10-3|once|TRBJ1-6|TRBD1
TGTGCCATCAGTGAGCAACAGGGGGCTAATTCACCCCTCCACTTT
CAISEQQGANSPLHF
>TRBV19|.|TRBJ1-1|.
TGTGCCAGTCGACAGCCTGAAGCTTTCTTT
CASRQPEAFF
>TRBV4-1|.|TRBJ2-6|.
TGCGCCAGCAGCCAATTGCCAGGGGGGGATTTCGTCCTGACTTTC
CASSQLPGGDFVLTF
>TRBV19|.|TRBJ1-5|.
TGTGCCAGTAGTATAACGGGACCTCATGGGAGCAATCAGCCCCAGCATTTT
CASSITGPHGSNQPQHF
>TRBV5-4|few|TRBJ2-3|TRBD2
TGTGCCAGCAGCTCCCTCTTACTAGCGGATACAGATACGCAGTATTTT
CASSSLLLADTDTQYF
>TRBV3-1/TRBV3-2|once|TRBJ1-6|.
TGTGCCAGCAGCCGAAAAAAGGTCCCCGGGACGGAGGATTCACCCCTCCACTTT
CASSRKKVPGTEDSPLHF
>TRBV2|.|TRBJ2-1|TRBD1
TGTGCCAGTCAGACCGGGACAGGTATTCCCAATGAGCAGTTCTTC
CASQTGTGIPNEQFF
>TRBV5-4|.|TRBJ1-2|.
TGTGCCAGCAGCTTGCGACAAGGCGACTATGGCTACACCTTC
CASSLRQGDYGYTF
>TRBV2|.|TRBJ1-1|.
TGTGCCAGCAGCGTTAAAACGGGGAACGCTGAAGCTTTCTTT
CASSVKTGNAEAFF
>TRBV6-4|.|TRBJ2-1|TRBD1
TGTGCCAGCAGTGAATCCGGGACAGTCCATGAGCAGTTCTTC
CASSESGTVHEQFF
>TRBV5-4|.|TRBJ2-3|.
TGTGCCAGCAGCTTGGGGAGCACAGATACGCAGTATTTT
CASSLGSTDTQYF
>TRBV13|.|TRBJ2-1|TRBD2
TGTGCCAGCAGCTTAGGAACTAGCGGGGGGAACAATGAGCAGTTCTTC
CASSLGTSGGNNEQFF
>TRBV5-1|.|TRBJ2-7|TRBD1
TGCGCCAGCAGCCCACAGGGGGCATCGGACGAGCAGTACTTC
CASSPQGASDEQYF
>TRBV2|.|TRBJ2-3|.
TGTGCCAGCAATAAGGGCGGCCTTAGCACAGATACGCAGTATTTT
CASNKGGLSTDTQYF
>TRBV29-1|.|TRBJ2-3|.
TGCAGCGTTGAACGCAGGGGGGGTGATACGCAGTATTTT
CSVERRGGDTQYF
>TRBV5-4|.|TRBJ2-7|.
TGTGCCAGCAGCTTAGACACGGGGTTGGACGAGCAGTACTTC
CASSLDTGLDEQYF
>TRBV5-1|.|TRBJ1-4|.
TGCGCCAGCAGCTTGAGGCCGCAAGAAAAACTGTTTTTT
CASSLRPQEKLFF
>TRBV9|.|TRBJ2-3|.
TGTGCCAGCAGCGTTGTTGAGTTTACAGATACGCAGTATTTT
CASSVVEFTDTQYF
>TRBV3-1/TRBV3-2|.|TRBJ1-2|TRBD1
TGTGCCAGCAGCCTCGGGACAGGCCTATCTCTGAACTATGGCTACACCTTC
CASSLGTGLSLNYGYTF
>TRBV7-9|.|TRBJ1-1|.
TGTGCCAGCAGCTCAGGCGGGGGGTCCACTGAAGCTTTCTTT
CASSSGGGSTEAFF
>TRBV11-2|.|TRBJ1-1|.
TGTGCCAGCAGCTTAGGCAGCGTGAACACTGAAGCTTTCTTT
CASSLGSVNTEAFF
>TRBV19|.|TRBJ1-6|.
TGTGCCAGTAGTATAGAAGGGAAGCCCCTCCACTTT
CASSIEGKPLHF